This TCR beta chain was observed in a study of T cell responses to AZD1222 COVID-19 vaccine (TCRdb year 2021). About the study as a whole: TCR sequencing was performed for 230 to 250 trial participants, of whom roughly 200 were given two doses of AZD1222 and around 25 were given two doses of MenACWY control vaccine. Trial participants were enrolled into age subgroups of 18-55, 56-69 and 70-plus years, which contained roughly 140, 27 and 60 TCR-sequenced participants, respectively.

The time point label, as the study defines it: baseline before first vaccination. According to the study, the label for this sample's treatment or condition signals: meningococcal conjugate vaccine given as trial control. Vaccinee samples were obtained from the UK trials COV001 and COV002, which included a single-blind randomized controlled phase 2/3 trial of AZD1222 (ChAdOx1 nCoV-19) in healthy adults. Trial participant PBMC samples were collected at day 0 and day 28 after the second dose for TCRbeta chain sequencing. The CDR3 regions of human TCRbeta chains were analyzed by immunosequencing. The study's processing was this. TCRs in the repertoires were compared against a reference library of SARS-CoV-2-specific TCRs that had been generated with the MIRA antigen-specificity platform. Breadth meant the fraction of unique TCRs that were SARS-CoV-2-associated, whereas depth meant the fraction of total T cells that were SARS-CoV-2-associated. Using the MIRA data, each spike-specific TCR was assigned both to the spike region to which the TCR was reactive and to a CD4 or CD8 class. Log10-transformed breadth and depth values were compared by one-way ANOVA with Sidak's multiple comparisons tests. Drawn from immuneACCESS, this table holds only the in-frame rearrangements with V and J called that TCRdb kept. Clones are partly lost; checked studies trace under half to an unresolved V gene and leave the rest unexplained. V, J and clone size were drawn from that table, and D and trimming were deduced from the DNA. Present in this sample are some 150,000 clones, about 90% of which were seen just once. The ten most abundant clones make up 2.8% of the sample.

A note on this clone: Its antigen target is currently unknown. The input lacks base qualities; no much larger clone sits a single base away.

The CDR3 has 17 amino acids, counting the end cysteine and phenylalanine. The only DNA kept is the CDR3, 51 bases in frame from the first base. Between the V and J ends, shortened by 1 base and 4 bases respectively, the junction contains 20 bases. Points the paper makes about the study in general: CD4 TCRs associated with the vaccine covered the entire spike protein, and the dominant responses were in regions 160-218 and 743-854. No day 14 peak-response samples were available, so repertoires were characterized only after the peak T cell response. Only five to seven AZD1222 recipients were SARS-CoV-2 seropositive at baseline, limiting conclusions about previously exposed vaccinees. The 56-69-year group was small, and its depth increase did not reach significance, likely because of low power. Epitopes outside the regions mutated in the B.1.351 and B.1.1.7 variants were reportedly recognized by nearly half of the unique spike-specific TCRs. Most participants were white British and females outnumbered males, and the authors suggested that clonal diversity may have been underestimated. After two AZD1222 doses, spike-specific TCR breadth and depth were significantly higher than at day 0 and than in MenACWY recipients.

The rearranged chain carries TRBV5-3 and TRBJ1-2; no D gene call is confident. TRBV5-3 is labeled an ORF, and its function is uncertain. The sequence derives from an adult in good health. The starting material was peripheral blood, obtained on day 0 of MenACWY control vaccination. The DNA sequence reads TGTGCCAGAAGCTTGAATAGGGAAAGAACTTACCTCTATGGCTACACCTTC. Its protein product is CARSLNRERTYLYGYTF.